What follows are 5 T cell receptor beta chains derived from one specimen sequenced in a study of T cells in Graves' hyperthyroidism and ophthalmopathy. Researchers amplified the TCR beta CDR3 regions from RNA transcripts. During a first-round RT-PCR of the TCR CDR3, the HTBI primer set was used. TCRdb passed the multiplex PCR reads through MiXCR, listing each CDR3 protein once. Of roughly 200,000 distinct CDR3 sequences listed, around 17% were seen once; the top ten hold roughly 44%. The specimen sequenced was blood. The receptors originated from a man aged 35 to 55 with Graves' hyperthyroidism.

This clonotype turned up a few times. This chain uses TRBV5-1 with TRBJ2-5; D possibly uses TRBD1 or TRBD2 (5 bases each). This CDR3 is 15 amino acids long. In germline, CDR1 is SGHRS, CDR2 YFSETQ. Between the trimmed V and J ends, which lost 4 bases and 5 bases, there was a span of 18 bases. The CDR3 bases are TGCGCCAGCAGCGGGGGTGTCTGGGGCGGTGAGACCCAGTACTTC. It codes for CASSGGVWGGETQYF.

V usage is TRBV5-4 and J usage is TRBJ1-1, with 10 bases identical to TRBD1. Germline assignment: CDR1 SGHNT and CDR2 YYREEE (reference sequence). Unmatched junction bases numbered 2, after V lost 2 bases and J lost 4 bases. This CDR3 has 14 residues. CDR3 nucleotide sequence: TGTGCCAGCAGCTTCCGGGACAGGGGCACTGAAGCTTTCTTT. Encoded protein: CASSFRDRGTEAFF.

The genes are TRBV7-9 and TRBJ1-1; weak D call: TRBD1 (6 bases). This CDR3 comprises 11 residues. The ends were cut back, 5 bases at V and 13 bases at J, with 14 bases in the middle. Looked up from germline, CDR1 is SEHNR and CDR2 is FQNEAQ (reference sequence). This CDR3 reads CASSRQVVGFF. CDR3 nucleotide sequence: TGTGCCAGCAGCCGACAGGTAGTAGGTTTCTTT.

This clonotype was recorded many times. The chain combines TRBV30 with TRBJ1-5; D may be TRBD1 (5 bases). The CDR3 covers 14 residues. Between the trimmed V and J ends, which lost 1 base and 6 bases, there was a span of 13 bases. Looked up from germline, CDR1 is GTSNPN and CDR2 is SVGIG (reference sequence). Here the CDR3 DNA reads TGTGCCTGGAGTGGCAGCAGGGTCGGTCAGCCCCAGCATTTT. Its translation is CAWSGSRVGQPQHF.

This clonotype was found many times. This chain connects TRBV30 to TRBJ2-3; 7 nucleotides line up with TRBD2. The CDR3 extends over 13 amino acids. Germline loops: CDR1 GTSNPN, CDR2 SVGIG (reference sequence). J gave up 5 bases and V 2 bases, and 4 bases lay outside the gene matches. The CDR3 region is CAWSSGGGDTQYF. The CDR3 DNA reads as TGTGCCTGGAGTAGTGGGGGGGGAGATACGCAGTATTTT.